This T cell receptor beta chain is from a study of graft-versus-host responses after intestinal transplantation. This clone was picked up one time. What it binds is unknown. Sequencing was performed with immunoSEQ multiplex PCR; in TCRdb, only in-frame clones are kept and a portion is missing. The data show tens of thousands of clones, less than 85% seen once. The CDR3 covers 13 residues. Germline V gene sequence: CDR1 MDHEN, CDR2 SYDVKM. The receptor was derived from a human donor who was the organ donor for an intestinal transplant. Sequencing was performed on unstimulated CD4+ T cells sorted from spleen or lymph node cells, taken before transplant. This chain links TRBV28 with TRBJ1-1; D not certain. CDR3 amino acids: CVTIVGSQREAFF. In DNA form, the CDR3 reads TGTGTTACGATTGTAGGGTCCCAAAGGGAAGCTTTCTTT.